The next 10 T cell receptor beta chains were all read from a single sample in a study of PD-1 blockade in classical Hodgkin lymphoma. Each of the patients experienced relapse following autologous stem cell transplantation, and their brentuximab vedotin exposure differed. This table comes from immunoSEQ multiplex PCR, and its TCRdb copy is limited to in-frame clones, with some not included. This sample has some 95,000 clones, with approximately 89% found just once. The sample here was peripheral blood mononuclear cells (PBMCs), taken before the second cycle of nivolumab. The origin of the receptors is a human donor with classical Hodgkin lymphoma.

This CDR3 is CASSISLGRTDTQYF. CDR3 in DNA: TGTGCCAGTAGTATTTCCCTAGGTCGCACAGATACGCAGTATTTT. This sequence joins TRBV19 and TRBJ2-3; D not certain. CDR3 length: 15 amino acids. Germline CDR1 reads LNHDA; CDR2 reads SQIVND (reference sequence). The V and J ends lost 3 bases and 1 base respectively, with 11 bases between them.

The J gene is TRBJ1-5, the V gene TRBV4-1; maybe TRBD1 (5 bases). CDR1 MGHRA and CDR2 YSYEKL come from the germline V gene. V was clipped by 0 bases and J by 3 bases, with 12 bases between them. The length of the CDR3 is 16 residues. Here the CDR3 reads CASSQDPQGFNQPQHF. DNA of the CDR3: TGCGCCAGCAGCCAAGACCCGCAGGGATTCAATCAGCCCCAGCATTTT.

V usage is TRBV21-1 and J usage is TRBJ2-1; the D call in the table, TRBD2, was not verified against the DNA. TRBV21-1 is assigned pseudogene status. The CDR3 is 14 residues long. The CDR3 DNA is TGTGCCAGCATGACTAGCGTCGCCTACAATGAGCAGTTCTTC. Amino acids: CASMTSVAYNEQFF.

This clone is a singleton in its sample. V usage is TRBV21-1 and J usage is TRBJ2-7. TRBV21-1 is tagged as a pseudogene. This CDR3 has 13 residues. CDR3 sequence: CASRTVGSYEQYF. The CDR3 nucleotides read TGTGCCAGCAGGACCGTGGGCTCCTACGAGCAGTACTTC.

The chain couples TRBV5-1 to TRBJ2-7, with D possibly being TRBD1 (6 bases). V shed 4 bases and J shed 0 bases, with 17 bases lying between them. This CDR3 has 16 residues. In germline, CDR1 is SGHRS, CDR2 YFSETQ. CDR3 sequence (DNA): TGCGCCAGCAGCGTATCCGGGACACCTTCCTCCTACGAGCAGTACTTC. Translating it yields CASSVSGTPSSYEQYF.

The chain couples TRBV4-1 to TRBJ2-5; 8 bases agree with TRBD1. V was pared by 1 base and J by 5 bases, with 6 bases of the junction left unmatched. The CDR3 has 15 amino acids. CDR1 and CDR2 (germline): MGHRA, YSYEKL. As DNA, the CDR3 is TGCGCCAGCAGCCAAGCCGGACAGGGTTCGGAGACCCAGTACTTC. This encodes CASSQAGQGSETQYF.

This rearrangement joins TRBV2 to TRBJ2-7, with TRBD2 matching over 10 bases. Germline V CDR1 and CDR2: SNHLY, FYNNEI. With V trimmed by 7 bases and J by 2 bases, 5 bases remained unmatched. The CDR3 runs to 14 residues. The CDR3 nucleotides read TGTGCCAGCACAGGACTAGCGGTTACCTACGAGCAGTACTTC. This gives the protein CASTGLAVTYEQYF.

This clone came up once. This sequence joins TRBV18 and TRBJ2-7; 12 bases fit TRBD2. This CDR3 contains 16 residues. V lost 6 bases to trimming and J lost 7 bases; unmatched junction nucleotides: 13. From germline, CDR1 is KGHSH and CDR2 LQKENI. The CDR3 DNA sequence: TGTGCCAGCTCTCCTAGGGGGGGACTAGCGGGCGCGGAGCAGTACTTC. It is translated as CASSPRGGLAGAEQYF. The full variable domain, with the rest looked up from reference TRBV18 and TRBJ2-7, is NAGVMQNPRHLVRRRGQEARLRCSPMKGHSHVYWYRQLPEEGLKFMVYLQKENIIDESGMPKERFSAEFPKEGPSILRIQQVVRGDSAAYFCASSPRGGLAGAEQYFGPGTRLTVT.

The rearrangement uses TRBV2 and TRBJ1-5, with TRBD1 identical over 10 bases. J gave up 3 bases and V 0 bases, and 8 bases lay outside the gene matches. In germline, CDR1 is SNHLY, CDR2 FYNNEI. CDR3 length: 18 residues. CDR3 residues: CASSEAPDRGDYNQPQHF. CDR3 nucleotide sequence: TGTGCCAGCAGTGAAGCCCCGGACAGGGGGGATTACAATCAGCCCCAGCATTTT.

This chain connects TRBV25-1 to TRBJ2-5; 8 positions match TRBD2. Looked up from germline, CDR1 is MGHDK and CDR2 is SYGVNS. The CDR3 is 15 residues long. Trimming at V came to 4 bases and at J to 2 bases, leaving 6 bases not matched to a gene. For the CDR3, the DNA is TGTGCCAGCAGTGTCCGGGGGGGAGGTCAAGAGACCCAGTACTTC. It yields the protein CASSVRGGGQETQYF.